The 8 T cell receptor beta chains given below trace back to one sample, sequenced in a study of T cell repertoires in cytomegalovirus infection. TCRdb independently ran MiXCR on the reads; one entry per CDR3 protein. The data contain about 150,000 distinct CDR3 sequences, about a quarter of them singletons. Sequencing was done on a sample of PBMCs. These receptor sequences come from a human donor in good health (CMV status not recorded). Some clones in this sample may be carry-over from other donors' samples.

This clonotype showed up many times. Germline is not matched at one junction end, which may reflect a read error. The DNA of the CDR3 is TGTGCCAGCAGTGAAGAAAGGGCTCCTGACTTT. It specifies CASSEERAPDF. This chain uses TRBV6-1 with TRBJ1-1; D is uncertain. This CDR3 has 11 amino acids. Germline assignment: CDR1 MNHNS and CDR2 SASEGT.

This clonotype was counted a few times. CDR3 sequence reads: CSVDSGIEDTQYF. The CDR3 DNA sequence: TGCAGCGTTGATAGCGGGATCGAGGATACGCAGTATTTT. The chain carries TRBV29-1 and TRBJ2-3; 8 bases are shared with TRBD2. Germline CDR1 reads SQVTM; CDR2 reads ANQGSEA. This CDR3 is 13 amino acids long. V was clipped by 3 bases and J by 6 bases; unmatched bases: 5.

This clonotype was seen a few times. The V gene is TRBV5-4, the J gene TRBJ2-7; D is undetermined. Germline values: CDR1 SGHNT, CDR2 YYREEE (reference sequence). V dropped 6 bases and J dropped 0 bases, with 13 bases sitting between them. CDR3 length equals 14 residues. This chain's CDR3 is CASKPAANSYEQYF. CDR3 nucleotide sequence: TGTGCCAGCAAACCCGCCGCCAACTCCTACGAGCAGTACTTC.

The chain employs TRBV7-3 and TRBJ2-1; D perhaps matches TRBD2 (5 bases). CDR3 length: 15 amino acids. Germline CDR1 and CDR2: SGHTA and FQGTGA. Trimming cost V 5 bases and J 0 bases, with 11 bases left between them. CDR3: CASSPRGRSYNEQFF. The CDR3 coding sequence is TGTGCCAGCAGCCCTCGGGGTCGCTCCTACAATGAGCAGTTCTTC.

The table lists this clonotype with many counts. The chain combines TRBV12-3 or TRBV12-4 with TRBJ2-3; D perhaps matches TRBD2 (6 bases). This CDR3 comprises 17 residues. V lost 1 base and J 6 bases, leaving 20 bases between the germline ends. The CDR3 sequence: CASSLGAWDFSSDTQYF. Here the CDR3 DNA reads TGTGCCAGCAGTTTAGGGGCTTGGGACTTCTCTTCCGATACGCAGTATTTT.

The rearrangement uses TRBV7-2 and TRBJ2-7; 7 nucleotides line up with TRBD1. The V gene end was trimmed by 4 bases and the J gene end by 3 bases; junction bases not matched to a gene: 6. This CDR3 is built from 14 residues. CDR1 SGHTA and CDR2 FQGNSA come from the germline V gene. The chain's CDR3 is CASSSKGTDYEQYF. The CDR3 DNA reads as TGTGCCAGCAGCTCGAAGGGGACAGACTACGAGCAGTACTTC.

This clonotype appeared once. The gene calls are TRBV20-1 and TRBJ2-3, with 8 bases aligning to TRBD2. Germline loops: CDR1 DFQATT, CDR2 SNEGSKA (reference sequence). This CDR3 contains 14 residues. Trimming at V came to 2 bases and at J to 5 bases, leaving 6 bases not matched to a gene. CDR3 amino acids: CSARRMSGGDTQYF. CDR3 in DNA: TGCAGTGCTAGACGAATGAGCGGGGGAGATACGCAGTATTTT.

The table lists this clonotype with a few counts. This chain connects TRBV6-8 to TRBJ2-1; D perhaps matches TRBD2 (6 bases). The CDR3 length is 13 residues. V was pared by 6 bases and J by 7 bases, with 13 bases between. CDR1 is MNHGY, CDR2 SAAAGT, per germline. The DNA of the CDR3 is TGTGCCAGCAGGGCGCGGGACTGGAATGAGCAGTTCTTC. Amino acids: CASRARDWNEQFF.